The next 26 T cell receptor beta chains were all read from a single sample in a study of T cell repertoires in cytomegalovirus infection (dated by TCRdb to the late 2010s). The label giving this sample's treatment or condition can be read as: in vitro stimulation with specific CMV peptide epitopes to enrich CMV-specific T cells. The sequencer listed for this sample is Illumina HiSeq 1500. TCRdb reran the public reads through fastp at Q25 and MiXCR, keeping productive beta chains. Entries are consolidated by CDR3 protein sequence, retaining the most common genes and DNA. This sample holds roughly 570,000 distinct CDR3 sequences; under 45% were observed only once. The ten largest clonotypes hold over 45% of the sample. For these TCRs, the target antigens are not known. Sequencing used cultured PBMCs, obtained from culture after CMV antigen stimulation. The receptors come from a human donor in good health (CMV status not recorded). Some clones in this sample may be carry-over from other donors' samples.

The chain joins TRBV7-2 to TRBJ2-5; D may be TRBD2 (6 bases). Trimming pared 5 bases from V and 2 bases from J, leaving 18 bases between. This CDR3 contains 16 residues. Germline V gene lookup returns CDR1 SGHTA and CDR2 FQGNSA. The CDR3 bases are TGTGCCAGCAGCCAGAGGCGGATAGCGGAACAAGAGACCCAGTACTTC. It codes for CASSQRRIAEQETQYF.

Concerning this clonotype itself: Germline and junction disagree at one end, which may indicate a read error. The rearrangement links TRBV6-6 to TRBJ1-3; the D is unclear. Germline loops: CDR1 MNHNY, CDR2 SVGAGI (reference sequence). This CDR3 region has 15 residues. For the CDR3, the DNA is TGTGCCAGCAGTCTGCGGTCGGGCTCTGGCAACACCATATATTTT. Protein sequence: CASSLRSGSGNTIYF.

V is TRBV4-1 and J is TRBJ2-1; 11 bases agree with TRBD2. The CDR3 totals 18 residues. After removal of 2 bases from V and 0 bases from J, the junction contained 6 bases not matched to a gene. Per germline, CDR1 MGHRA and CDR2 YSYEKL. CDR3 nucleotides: TGCGCCAGCAGCCAACCTCCCGGGACTAGCGGCTCCTACAATGAGCAGTTCTTC. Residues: CASSQPPGTSGSYNEQFF.

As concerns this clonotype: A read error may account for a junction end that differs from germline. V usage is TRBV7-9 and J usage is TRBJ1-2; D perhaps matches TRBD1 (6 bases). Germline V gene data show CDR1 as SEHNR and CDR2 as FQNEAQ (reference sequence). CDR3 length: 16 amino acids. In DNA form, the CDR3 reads TGTGCCGGCAGCTTAGCGTGGGACAAAGATTACTATGGCTACACCTTC. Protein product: CAGSLAWDKDYYGYTF.

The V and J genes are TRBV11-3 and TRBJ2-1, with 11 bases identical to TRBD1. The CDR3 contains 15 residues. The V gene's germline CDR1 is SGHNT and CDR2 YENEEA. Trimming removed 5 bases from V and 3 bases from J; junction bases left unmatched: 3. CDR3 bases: TGTGCCAGCAGCGAGGGACAGGGGGACTACAATGAGCAGTTCTTC. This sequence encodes CASSEGQGDYNEQFF. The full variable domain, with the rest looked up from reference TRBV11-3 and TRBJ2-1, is EAGVVQSPRYKIIEKKQPVAFWCNPISGHNTLYWYLQNLGQGPELLIRYENEEAVDDSQLPKDRFSAERLKGVDSTLKIQPAELGDSAVYLCASSEGQGDYNEQFFGPGTRLTVL.

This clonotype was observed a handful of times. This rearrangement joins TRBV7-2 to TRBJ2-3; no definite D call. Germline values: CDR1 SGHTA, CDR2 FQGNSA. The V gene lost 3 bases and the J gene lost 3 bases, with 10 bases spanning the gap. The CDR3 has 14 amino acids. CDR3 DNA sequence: TGTGCCAGCAGCTTTAGCCCAGTGACAGATACGCAGTATTTT. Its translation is CASSFSPVTDTQYF.

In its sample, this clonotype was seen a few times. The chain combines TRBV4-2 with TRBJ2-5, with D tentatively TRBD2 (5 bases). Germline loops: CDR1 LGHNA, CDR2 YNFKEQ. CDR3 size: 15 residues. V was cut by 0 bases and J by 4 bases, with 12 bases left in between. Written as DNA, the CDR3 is TGTGCCAGCAGCCAAGATTACACCGGAGGAGAGACCCAGTACTTC. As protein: CASSQDYTGGETQYF.

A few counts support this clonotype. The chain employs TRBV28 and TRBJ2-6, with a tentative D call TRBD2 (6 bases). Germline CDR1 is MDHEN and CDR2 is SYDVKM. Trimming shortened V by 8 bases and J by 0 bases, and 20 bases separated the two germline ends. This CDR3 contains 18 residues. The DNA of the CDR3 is TGTGCCAGCCAAAGGAAGGGACGGGGGTTCTCTGGGGCCAACGTCCTGACTTTC. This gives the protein CASQRKGRGFSGANVLTF.

CDR3 protein: CSARDSGQGLYNEQFF. The CDR3 region has the DNA TGCAGTGCTAGAGATTCGGGACAGGGTTTGTACAATGAGCAGTTCTTC. This rearrangement joins TRBV20-1 to TRBJ2-1; TRBD1 aligns across 9 bases. This CDR3 spans 16 amino acids. Germline CDR1 and CDR2: DFQATT and SNEGSKA (reference sequence). With V trimmed by 0 bases and J by 4 bases, 7 bases remained unmatched.

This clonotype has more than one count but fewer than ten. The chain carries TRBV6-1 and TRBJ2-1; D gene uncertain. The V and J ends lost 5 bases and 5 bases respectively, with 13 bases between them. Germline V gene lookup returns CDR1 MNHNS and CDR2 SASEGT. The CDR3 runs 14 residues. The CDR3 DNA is TGTGCCAGCAGTACCCCACGGGCCGACAATGAGCAGTTCTTC. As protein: CASSTPRADNEQFF.

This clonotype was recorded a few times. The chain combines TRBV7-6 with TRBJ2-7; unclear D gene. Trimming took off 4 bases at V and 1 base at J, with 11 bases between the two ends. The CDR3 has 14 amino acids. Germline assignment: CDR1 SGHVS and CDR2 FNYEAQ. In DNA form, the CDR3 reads TGTGCCAGCAGCTCCCGGACCAAATCCTACGAGCAGTACTTC. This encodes CASSSRTKSYEQYF.

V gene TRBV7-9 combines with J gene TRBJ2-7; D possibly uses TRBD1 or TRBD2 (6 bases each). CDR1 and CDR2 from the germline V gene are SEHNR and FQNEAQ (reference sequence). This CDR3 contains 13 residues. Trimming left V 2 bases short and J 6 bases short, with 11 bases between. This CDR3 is CASSLLGGREQYF. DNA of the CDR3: TGTGCCAGCAGCTTACTCGGGGGCCGCGAGCAGTACTTC.

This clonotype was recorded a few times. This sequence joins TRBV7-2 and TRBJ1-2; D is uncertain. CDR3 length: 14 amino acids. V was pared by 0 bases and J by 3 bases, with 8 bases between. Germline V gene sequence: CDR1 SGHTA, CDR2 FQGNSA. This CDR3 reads CASSLARADYGYTF. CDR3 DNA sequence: TGTGCCAGCAGCTTAGCGAGGGCGGACTATGGCTACACCTTC.

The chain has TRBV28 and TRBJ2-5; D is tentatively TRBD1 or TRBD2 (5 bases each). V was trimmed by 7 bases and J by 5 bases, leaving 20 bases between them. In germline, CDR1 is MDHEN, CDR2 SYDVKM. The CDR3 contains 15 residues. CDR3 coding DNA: TGTGCCAGCACCTCCCAGGTCCTGGGGGTGGAGACCCAGTACTTC. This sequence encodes CASTSQVLGVETQYF.

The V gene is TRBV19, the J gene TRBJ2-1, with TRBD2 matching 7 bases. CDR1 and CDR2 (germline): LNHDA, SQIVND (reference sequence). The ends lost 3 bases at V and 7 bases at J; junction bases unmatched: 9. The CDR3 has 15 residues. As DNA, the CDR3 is TGTGCCAGTAGTATTACAACGCGGGAGAGGAATGAGCAGTTCTTC. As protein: CASSITTRERNEQFF.

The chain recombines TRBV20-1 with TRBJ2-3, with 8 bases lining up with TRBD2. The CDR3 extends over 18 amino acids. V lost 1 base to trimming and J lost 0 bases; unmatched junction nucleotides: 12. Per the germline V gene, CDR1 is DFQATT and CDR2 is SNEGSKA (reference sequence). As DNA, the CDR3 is TGCAGTGCTAGAGGGTTTGACGGGAGGGGTGCTAGCACAGATACGCAGTATTTT. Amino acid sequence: CSARGFDGRGASTDTQYF.

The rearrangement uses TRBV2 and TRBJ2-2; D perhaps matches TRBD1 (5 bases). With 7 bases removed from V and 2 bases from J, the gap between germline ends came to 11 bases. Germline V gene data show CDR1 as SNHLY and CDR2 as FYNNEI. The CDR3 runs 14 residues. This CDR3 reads CASTNRRNTGELFF. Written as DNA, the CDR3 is TGTGCCAGCACTAACAGGCGCAACACCGGGGAGCTGTTTTTT.

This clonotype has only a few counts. Here the CDR3 reads CSARVPTGVGVYNEQFF. The CDR3 DNA reads TGCAGTGCTAGAGTTCCGACGGGCGTTGGGGTATACAATGAGCAGTTCTTC. The chain carries TRBV20-1 and TRBJ2-1; D not resolved. The CDR3 runs 17 residues. CDR1 DFQATT and CDR2 SNEGSKA come from the germline V gene (reference sequence). With 1 base removed from V and 4 bases from J, the gap between germline ends came to 20 bases.

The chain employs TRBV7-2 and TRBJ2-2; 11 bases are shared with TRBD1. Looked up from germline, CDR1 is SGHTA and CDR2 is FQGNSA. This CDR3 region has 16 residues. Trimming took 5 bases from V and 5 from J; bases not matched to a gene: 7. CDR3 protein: CASSPRTGGLTGELFF. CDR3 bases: TGTGCCAGCAGCCCGAGGACAGGGGGCCTTACCGGGGAGCTGTTTTTT.

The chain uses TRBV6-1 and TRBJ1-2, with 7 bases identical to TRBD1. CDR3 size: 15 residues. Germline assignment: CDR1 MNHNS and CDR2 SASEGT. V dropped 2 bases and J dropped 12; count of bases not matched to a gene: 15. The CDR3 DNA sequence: TGTGCCAGCAGTGAATACTCCCGACCGACAGGGTTGCACACCTTC. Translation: CASSEYSRPTGLHTF.

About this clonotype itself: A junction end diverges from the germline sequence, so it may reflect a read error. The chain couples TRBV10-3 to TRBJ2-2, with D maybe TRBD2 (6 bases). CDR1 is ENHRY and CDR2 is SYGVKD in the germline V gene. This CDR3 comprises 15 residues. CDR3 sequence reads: CAISEAGTRAGELFF. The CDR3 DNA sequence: TGTGCCATAAGTGAGGCCGGGACTCGGGCCGGGGAGCTGTTTTTT.

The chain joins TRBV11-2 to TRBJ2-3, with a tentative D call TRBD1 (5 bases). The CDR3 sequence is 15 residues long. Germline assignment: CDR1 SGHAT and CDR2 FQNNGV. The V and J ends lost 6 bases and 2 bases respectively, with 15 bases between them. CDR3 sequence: CASRAQAGYTDTQYF. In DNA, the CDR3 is TGTGCCAGCAGGGCCCAGGCAGGGTACACAGATACGCAGTATTTT.

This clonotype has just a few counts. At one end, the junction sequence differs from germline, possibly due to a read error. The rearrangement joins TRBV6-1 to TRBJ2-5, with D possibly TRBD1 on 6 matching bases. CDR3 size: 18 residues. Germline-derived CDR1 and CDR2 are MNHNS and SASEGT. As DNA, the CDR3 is TGTGCCAGCAATGAAGGGGGAGCAGGACCTTTGGGGCAAGAGACCCAGTACTTC. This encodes CASNEGGAGPLGQETQYF.

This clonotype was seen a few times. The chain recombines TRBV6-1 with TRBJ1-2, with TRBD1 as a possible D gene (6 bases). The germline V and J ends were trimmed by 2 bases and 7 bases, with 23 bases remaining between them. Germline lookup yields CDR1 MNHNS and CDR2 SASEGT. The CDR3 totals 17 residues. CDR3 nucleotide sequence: TGTGCCAGCAGTGAACGGGTAGCGGGGGGCCCCTGGGGTGGCTACACCTTC. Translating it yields CASSERVAGGPWGGYTF.

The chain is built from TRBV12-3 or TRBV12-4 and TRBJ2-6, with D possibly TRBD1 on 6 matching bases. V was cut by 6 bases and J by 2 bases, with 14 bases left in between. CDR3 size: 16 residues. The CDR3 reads CASSATPGAGANVLTF. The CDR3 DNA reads TGTGCCAGCAGCGCAACCCCAGGGGCTGGGGCCAACGTCCTGACTTTC.

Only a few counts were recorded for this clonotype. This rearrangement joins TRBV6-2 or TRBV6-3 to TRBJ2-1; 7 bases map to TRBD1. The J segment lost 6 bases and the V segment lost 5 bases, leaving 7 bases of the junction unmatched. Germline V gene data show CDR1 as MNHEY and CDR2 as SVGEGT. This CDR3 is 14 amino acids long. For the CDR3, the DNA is TGTGCCAGCAGTCTCCTACGACAGGGCAATGAGCAGTTCTTC. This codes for CASSLLRQGNEQFF.